The rows below give T cell receptor beta chains drawn from one sample of a study of breast tumors, draining lymph nodes, adjacent tissues. From the multiplex PCR reads, TCRdb called clonotypes with MiXCR, one entry per CDR3 protein. Of 180,000 or so distinct CDR3 sequences in the sample, 30% to 40% are singletons; the top ten hold approximately 4.5%. Sequences were obtained from axillary lymph node tissue. The receptors come from a female donor with breast cancer. Some clones in this sample may be carry-over from other donors' samples. Both conserved end residues are part of each CDR3. Each record gives: clone size, J gene, D gene, V gene, CDR3 protein, CDR3 DNA. D genes are given only for firm matches. Expanded clones are given a class, and other clones once, few, many or no size at all.

many | TRBJ2-5 | TRBD2 | TRBV2 | CASSEGWGGGAAETQYF | TGTGCCAGCAGTGAAGGGTGGGGCGGGGGGGCCGCGGAGACCCAGTACTTC
. | TRBJ2-7 | . | TRBV19 | CARLATEEQYF | TGTGCTAGACTTGCCACGGAGGAGCAGTACTTC
many | TRBJ2-1 | . | TRBV2 | CASSSNSYNEQFF | TGTGCCAGCAGTAGTAACAGCTACAATGAGCAGTTCTTC
many | TRBJ2-2 | . | TRBV18 | CASSPGGMSTGELFF | TGTGCCAGCTCACCAGGTGGGATGTCAACCGGGGAGCTGTTTTTT
many | TRBJ2-1 | . | TRBV6-1 | CAISAGYEQFF | TGTGCCATCAGTGCGGGGTATGAGCAGTTCTTC
many | TRBJ2-5 | TRBD2 | TRBV28 | CASSLAGARETQYF | TGTGCCAGCAGTCTAGCGGGAGCCCGCGAGACCCAGTACTTC
few | TRBJ2-4 | TRBD2 | TRBV4-1 | CASSPPRGGAKNIQYF | TGCGCCAGCAGCCCTCCCCGGGGGGGGGCCAAAAACATTCAGTACTTC
many | TRBJ1-5 | . | TRBV20-1 | CSARDLRASGQPQHF | TGCAGTGCTAGAGATCTTCGGGCCTCGGGGCAGCCCCAGCATTTT
many | TRBJ1-4 | TRBD1 | TRBV3-1 | CASSHRQGGEKLFF | TGTGCCAGCAGCCACAGACAGGGTGGTGAAAAACTGTTTTTT
many | TRBJ2-7 | TRBD1 | TRBV6-5 | CASSWGQGSYEQYF | TGTGCCAGCAGCTGGGGACAGGGCTCCTACGAGCAGTACTTC
. | TRBJ1-6 | . | TRBV6-6 | CASSSRDSGNNSPLHF | TGTGCCAGCAGCTCCCGCGATAGCGGCAATAATTCACCCCTCCACTTT
many | TRBJ2-3 | . | TRBV30 | CAWGGSSRADTQYF | TGTGCCTGGGGGGGGAGCTCCAGGGCAGATACGCAGTATTTT
many | TRBJ1-2 | . | TRBV12-3/TRBV12-4 | CASSGGAGGYTF | TGTGCCAGCAGTGGGGGGGCGGGGGGCTACACCTTC
many | TRBJ2-6 | TRBD1 | TRBV7-9 | CASSPYQGATSGANVLTF | TGTGCCAGCAGCCCGTACCAGGGGGCTACCTCTGGGGCCAACGTCCTGACTTTC
many | TRBJ2-3 | . | TRBV6-5 | CASSHSDYTDTQYF | TGTGCCAGCAGTCACTCGGACTACACAGATACGCAGTATTTT
many | TRBJ2-1 | . | TRBV11-2 | CASSLKGFYEQFF | TGTGCCAGCAGCTTAAAGGGGTTCTATGAGCAGTTCTTC
many | TRBJ2-3 | TRBD1 | TRBV12-5 | CASGLVPTDRLGTDTQYF | TGTGCTAGTGGTTTGGTCCCCACGGACAGGTTGGGCACAGATACGCAGTATTTT
many | TRBJ2-5 | TRBD2 | TRBV28 | CASSRSGRAAWETQYF | TGTGCCAGCAGCCGAAGCGGGAGGGCCGCCTGGGAGACCCAGTACTTC
many | TRBJ2-1 | TRBD1 | TRBV7-2 | CASSSSGTDYYNEQFF | TGTGCCAGCAGCTCCTCCGGGACAGACTACTACAATGAGCAGTTCTTC
many | TRBJ2-5 | . | TRBV5-5 | CASSLAVGSGQETQYF | TGTGCCAGCAGCTTGGCCGTCGGTAGCGGTCAAGAGACCCAGTACTTC
. | TRBJ2-7 | . | TRBV7-9 | CASSLGPGEQYF | TGTGCCAGCAGCTTAGGGCCAGGAGAGCAGTACTTC
many | TRBJ2-2 | TRBD2 | TRBV7-9 | CASSLGRLSGGLNTGELFF | TGTGCCAGCAGCTTAGGGCGACTGAGCGGGGGATTGAACACCGGGGAGCTGTTTTTT
many | TRBJ2-2 | . | TRBV5-1 | CASSFTFSRELFF | TGCGCCAGCAGCTTTACTTTCAGCCGGGAGCTGTTTTTT
many | TRBJ2-5 | TRBD2 | TRBV4-1 | CASSQEAGGGETQYF | TGCGCCAGCAGCCAAGAGGCGGGGGGAGGGGAGACCCAGTACTTC
many | TRBJ2-1 | TRBD1 | TRBV11-3 | CASSLQGAYNEQFF | TGTGCCAGCAGTTTACAGGGGGCCTACAATGAGCAGTTCTTC
once | TRBJ1-6 | TRBD1 | TRBV2 | CASRGTGFSPLHF | TGTGCCAGCAGGGGGACAGGGTTTTCACCCCTCCACTTT
many | TRBJ2-3 | . | TRBV7-9 | CASSPYASGTDTQYF | TGTGCCAGCAGCCCGTATGCTAGCGGCACAGATACGCAGTATTTT
many | TRBJ2-7 | . | TRBV12-3/TRBV12-4 | CASSFQGTQGEQYF | TGTGCCAGCAGTTTCCAGGGGACACAAGGCGAGCAGTACTTC
many | TRBJ2-2 | . | TRBV15 | CATSSPGGLGTGELFF | TGTGCCACCAGCAGTCCAGGGGGGTTAGGAACCGGGGAGCTGTTTTTT
. | TRBJ1-6 | TRBD1 | TRBV15 | CATSSVRDSEGSPLHF | TGTGCCACCAGCAGCGTCCGGGACAGCGAAGGGTCACCCCTCCACTTT
many | TRBJ1-6 | . | TRBV28 | CASSLQTGGLHF | TGTGCCAGCAGCCTCCAGACCGGGGGCCTCCACTTT
many | TRBJ2-5 | TRBD1 | TRBV19 | CASSTSGGGETQYF | TGTGCCAGTAGTACCTCAGGGGGCGGTGAGACCCAGTACTTC
once | TRBJ1-2 | . | TRBV10-3 | CAISAGAGTDGYTF | TGTGCCATCAGTGCAGGGGCAGGGACGGATGGCTACACCTTC
. | TRBJ2-2 | . | TRBV6-6 | CASRKKQNAGELFF | TGTGCCAGCAGAAAAAAACAGAACGCCGGGGAGCTGTTTTTT
. | TRBJ2-5 | TRBD2 | TRBV7-8 | CASSLDRSGGGEETQYF | TGTGCCAGCAGCTTAGACAGGAGTGGCGGGGGGGAGGAGACCCAGTACTTC